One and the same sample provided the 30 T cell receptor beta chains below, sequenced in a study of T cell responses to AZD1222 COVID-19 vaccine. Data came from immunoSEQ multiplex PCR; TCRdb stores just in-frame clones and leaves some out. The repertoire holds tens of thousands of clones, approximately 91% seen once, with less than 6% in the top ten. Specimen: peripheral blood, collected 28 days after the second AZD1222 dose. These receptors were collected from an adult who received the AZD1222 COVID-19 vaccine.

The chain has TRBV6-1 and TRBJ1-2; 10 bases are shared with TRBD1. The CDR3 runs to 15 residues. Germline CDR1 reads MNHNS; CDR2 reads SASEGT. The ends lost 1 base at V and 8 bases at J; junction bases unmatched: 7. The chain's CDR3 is CASSEGTTGGDGYTF. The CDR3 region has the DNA TGTGCCAGCAGTGAAGGGACGACAGGGGGCGACGGCTACACCTTC.

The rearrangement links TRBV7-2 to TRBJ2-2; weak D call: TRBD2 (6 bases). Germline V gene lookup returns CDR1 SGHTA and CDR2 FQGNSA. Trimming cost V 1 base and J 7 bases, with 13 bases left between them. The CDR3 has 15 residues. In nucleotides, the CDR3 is TGTGCCAGCAGCTTAGGGTCAGGAGGGGTCGGGGAGCTGTTTTTT. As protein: CASSLGSGGVGELFF.

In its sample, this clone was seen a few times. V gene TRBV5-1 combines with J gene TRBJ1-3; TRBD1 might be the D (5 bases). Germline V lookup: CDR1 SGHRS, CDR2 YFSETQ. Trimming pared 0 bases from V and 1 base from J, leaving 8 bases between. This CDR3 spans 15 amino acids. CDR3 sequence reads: CASSLAGGSGNTIYF. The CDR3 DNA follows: TGCGCCAGCAGCTTGGCCGGGGGTTCTGGAAACACCATATATTTT.

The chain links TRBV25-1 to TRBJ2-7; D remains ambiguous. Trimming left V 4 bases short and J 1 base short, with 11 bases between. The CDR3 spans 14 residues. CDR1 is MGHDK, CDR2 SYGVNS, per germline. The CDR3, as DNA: TGTGCCAGCAGTGCAGAGGACGGATCCTACGAGCAGTACTTC. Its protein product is CASSAEDGSYEQYF.

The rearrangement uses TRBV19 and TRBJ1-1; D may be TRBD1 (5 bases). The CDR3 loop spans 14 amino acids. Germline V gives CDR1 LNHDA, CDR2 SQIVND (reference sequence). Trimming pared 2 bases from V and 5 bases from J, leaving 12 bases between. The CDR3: CASSISGLDTEAFF. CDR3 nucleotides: TGTGCCAGTAGTATATCGGGGCTAGATACTGAAGCTTTCTTT.

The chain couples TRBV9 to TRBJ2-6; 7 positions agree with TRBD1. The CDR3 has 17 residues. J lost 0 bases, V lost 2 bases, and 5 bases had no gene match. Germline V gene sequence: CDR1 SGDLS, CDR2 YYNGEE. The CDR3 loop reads CASSVRTGASGANVLTF. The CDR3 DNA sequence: TGTGCCAGCAGCGTCAGGACAGGTGCCTCTGGGGCCAACGTCCTGACTTTC.

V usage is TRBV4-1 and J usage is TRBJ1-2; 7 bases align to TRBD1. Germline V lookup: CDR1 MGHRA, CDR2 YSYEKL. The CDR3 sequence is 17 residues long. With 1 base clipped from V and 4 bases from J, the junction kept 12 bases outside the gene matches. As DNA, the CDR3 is TGCGCCAGCAGCCAAGGTGGACAGGCCCGGGAGGTCTATGGCTACACCTTC. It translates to CASSQGGQAREVYGYTF.

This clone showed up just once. CDR3 bases: TGCGCCAGCAGCCAAAGACTCCTCCTCACAGATACGCAGTATTTT. It yields the protein CASSQRLLLTDTQYF. The chain employs TRBV4-3 and TRBJ2-3, with D hard to call. The germline gives CDR1 LGHNA, CDR2 YSLEER. V dropped 2 bases and J dropped 2 bases, with 11 bases sitting between them. The CDR3 totals 15 residues.

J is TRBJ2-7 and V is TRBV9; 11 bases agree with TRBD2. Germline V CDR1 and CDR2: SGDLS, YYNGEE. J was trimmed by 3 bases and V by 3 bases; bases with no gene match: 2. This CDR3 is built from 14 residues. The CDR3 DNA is TGTGCCAGCAGCGCTGGGACTAGCGGCTACGAGCAGTACTTC. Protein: CASSAGTSGYEQYF.

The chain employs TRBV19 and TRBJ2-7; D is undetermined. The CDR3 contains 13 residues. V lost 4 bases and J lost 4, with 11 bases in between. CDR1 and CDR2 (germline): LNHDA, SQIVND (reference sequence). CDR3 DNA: TGTGCCAGTAGTAAACCCCTATGGTACGAGCAGTACTTC. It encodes CASSKPLWYEQYF.

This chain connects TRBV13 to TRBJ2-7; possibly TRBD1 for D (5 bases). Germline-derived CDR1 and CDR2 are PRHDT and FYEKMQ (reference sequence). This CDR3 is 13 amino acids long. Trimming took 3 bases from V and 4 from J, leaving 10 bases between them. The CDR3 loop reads CASSFRGRYEQYF. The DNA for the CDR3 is TGTGCCAGCAGCTTTAGGGGCAGGTACGAGCAGTACTTC.

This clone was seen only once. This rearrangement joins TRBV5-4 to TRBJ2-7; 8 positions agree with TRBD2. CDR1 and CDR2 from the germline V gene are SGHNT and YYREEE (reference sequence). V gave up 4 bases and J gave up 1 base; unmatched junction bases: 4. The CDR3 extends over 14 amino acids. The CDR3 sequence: CASSAGGGSYEQYF. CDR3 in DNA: TGTGCCAGCAGCGCGGGGGGCGGATCCTACGAGCAGTACTTC.

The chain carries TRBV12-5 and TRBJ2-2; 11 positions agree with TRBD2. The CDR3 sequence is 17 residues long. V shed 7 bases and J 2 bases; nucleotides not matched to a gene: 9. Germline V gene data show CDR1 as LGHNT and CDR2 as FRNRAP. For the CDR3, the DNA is TGTGCTAGTGCCGGCCTAGCGGGAGGACCAAACACCGGGGAGCTGTTTTTT. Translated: CASAGLAGGPNTGELFF. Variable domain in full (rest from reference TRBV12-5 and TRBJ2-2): DARVTQTPRHKVTEMGQEVTMRCQPILGHNTVFWYRQTMMQGLELLAYFRNRAPLDDSGMPKDRFSAEMPDATLATLKIQPSEPRDSAVYFCASAGLAGGPNTGELFFGEGSRLTVL.

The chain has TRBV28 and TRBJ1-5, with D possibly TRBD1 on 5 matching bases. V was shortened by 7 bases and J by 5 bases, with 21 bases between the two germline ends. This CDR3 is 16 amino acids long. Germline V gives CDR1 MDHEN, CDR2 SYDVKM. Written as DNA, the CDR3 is TGTGCCAGCACTTTCCGTGGGAGGGGCAGACATCAGCCCCAGCATTTT. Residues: CASTFRGRGRHQPQHF. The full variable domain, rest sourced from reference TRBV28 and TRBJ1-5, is DVKVTQSSRYLVKRTGEKVFLECVQDMDHENMFWYRQDPGLGLRLIYFSYDVKMKEKGDIPEGYSVSREKKERFSLILESASTNQTSMYLCASTFRGRGRHQPQHFGDGTRLSIL.

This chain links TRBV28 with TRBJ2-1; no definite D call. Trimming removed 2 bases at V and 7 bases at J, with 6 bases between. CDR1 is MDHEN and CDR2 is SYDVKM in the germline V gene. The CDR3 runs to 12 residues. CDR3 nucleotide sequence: TGTGCCAGCAGTTTACGCTTAAATGAGCAGTTCTTC. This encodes CASSLRLNEQFF.

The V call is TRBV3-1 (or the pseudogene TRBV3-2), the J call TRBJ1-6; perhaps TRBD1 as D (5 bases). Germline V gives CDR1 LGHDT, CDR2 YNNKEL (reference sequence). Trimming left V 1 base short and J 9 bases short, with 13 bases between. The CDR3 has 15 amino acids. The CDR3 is CASSQGGRVLSPLHF. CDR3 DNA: TGTGCCAGCAGCCAAGGAGGCAGGGTACTTTCACCCCTCCACTTT.

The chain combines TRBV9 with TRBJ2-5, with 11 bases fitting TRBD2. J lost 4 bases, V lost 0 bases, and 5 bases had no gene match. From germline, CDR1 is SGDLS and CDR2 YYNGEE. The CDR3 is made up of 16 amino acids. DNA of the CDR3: TGTGCCAGCAGCGTAGGGGGAACTAGCGGGAGAGAGACCCAGTACTTC. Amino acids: CASSVGGTSGRETQYF. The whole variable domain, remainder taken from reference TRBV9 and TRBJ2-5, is DSGVTQTPKHLITATGQRVTLRCSPRSGDLSVYWYQQSLDQGLQFLIQYYNGEERAKGNILERFSAQQFPDLHSELNLSSLELGDSALYFCASSVGGTSGRETQYFGPGTRLLVL.

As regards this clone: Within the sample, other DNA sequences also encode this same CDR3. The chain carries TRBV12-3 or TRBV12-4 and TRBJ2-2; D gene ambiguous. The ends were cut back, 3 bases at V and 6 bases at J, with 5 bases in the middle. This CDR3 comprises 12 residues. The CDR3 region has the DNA TGTGCCAGCAGTTTCGGTGCCGGGGAGCTGTTTTTT. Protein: CASSFGAGELFF.

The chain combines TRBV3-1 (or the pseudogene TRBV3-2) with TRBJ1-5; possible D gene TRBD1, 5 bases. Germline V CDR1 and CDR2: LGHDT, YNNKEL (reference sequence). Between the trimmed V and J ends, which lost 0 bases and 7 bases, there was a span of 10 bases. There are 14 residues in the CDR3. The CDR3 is CASSQEWGRQPQHF. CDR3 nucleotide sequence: TGTGCCAGCAGCCAAGAATGGGGGAGGCAGCCCCAGCATTTT.

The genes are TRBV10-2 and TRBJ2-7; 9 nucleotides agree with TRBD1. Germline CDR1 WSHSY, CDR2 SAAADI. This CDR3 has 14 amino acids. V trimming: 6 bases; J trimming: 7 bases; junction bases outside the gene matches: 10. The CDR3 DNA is TGCGCCAGCAGACCGGGACAGGGATTGAGGGAGCAGTACTTC. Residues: CASRPGQGLREQYF.

The CDR3 DNA follows: TGTGCCAGCTCACCACGGAGAGATACGCAGTATTTT. Residues: CASSPRRDTQYF. The V and J genes are TRBV18 and TRBJ2-3; the D is unclear. The CDR3 is 12 amino acids. V lost 1 base to trimming and J lost 5 bases, with 4 bases between them. Germline assignment: CDR1 KGHSH and CDR2 LQKENI.

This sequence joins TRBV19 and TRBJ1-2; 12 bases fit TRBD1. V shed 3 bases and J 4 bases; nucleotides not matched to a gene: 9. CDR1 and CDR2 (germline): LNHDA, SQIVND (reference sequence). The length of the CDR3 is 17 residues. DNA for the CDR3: TGTGCCAGTAGTATCCGGGACAGGGGGCGCCTAGGCTATGGCTACACCTTC. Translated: CASSIRDRGRLGYGYTF.

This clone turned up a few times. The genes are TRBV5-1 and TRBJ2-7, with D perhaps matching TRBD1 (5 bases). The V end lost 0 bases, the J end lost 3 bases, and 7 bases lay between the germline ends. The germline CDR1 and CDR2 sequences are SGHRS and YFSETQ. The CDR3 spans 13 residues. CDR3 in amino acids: CASSLGQSYEQYF. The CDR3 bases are TGCGCCAGCAGCTTGGGACAGAGCTACGAGCAGTACTTC.

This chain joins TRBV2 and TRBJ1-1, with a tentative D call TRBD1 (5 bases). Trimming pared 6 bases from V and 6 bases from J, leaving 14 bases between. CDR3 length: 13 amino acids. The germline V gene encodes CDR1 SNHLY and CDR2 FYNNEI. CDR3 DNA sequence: TGTGCCAGCAGGGGAACCAGGGACCCTGAAGCTTTCTTT. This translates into CASRGTRDPEAFF. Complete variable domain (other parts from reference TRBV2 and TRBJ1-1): EPEVTQTPSHQVTQMGQEVILRCVPISNHLYFYWYRQILGQKVEFLVSFYNNEISEKSEIFDDQFSVERPDGSNFTLKIRSTKLEDSAMYFCASRGTRDPEAFFGQGTRLTVV.

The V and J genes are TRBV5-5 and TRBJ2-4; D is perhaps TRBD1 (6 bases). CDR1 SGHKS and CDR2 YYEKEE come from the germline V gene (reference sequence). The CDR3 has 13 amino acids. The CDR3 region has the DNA TGTGCTACCAGGGGCGCGACCAAAAACATTCAGTACTTC. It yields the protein CATRGATKNIQYF.

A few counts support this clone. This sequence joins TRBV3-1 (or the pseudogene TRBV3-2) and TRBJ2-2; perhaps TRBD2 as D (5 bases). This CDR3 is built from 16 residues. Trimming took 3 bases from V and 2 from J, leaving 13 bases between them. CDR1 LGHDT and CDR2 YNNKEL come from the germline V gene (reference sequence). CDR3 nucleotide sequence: TGTGCCAGCAGCCAGGGGAGACTGGATAACACCGGGGAGCTGTTTTTT. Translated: CASSQGRLDNTGELFF.

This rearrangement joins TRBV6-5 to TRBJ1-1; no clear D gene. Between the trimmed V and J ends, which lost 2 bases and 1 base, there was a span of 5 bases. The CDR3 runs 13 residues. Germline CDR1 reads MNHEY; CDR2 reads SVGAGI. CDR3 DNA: TGTGCCAGCAGTTACGCCGGGAACACTGAAGCTTTCTTT. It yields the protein CASSYAGNTEAFF.

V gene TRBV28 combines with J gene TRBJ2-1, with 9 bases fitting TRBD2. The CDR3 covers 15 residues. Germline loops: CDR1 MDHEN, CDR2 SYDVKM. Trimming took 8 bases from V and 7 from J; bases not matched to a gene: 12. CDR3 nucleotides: TGTGCCAGCTCCTGGGGACTAGCTGTGAATAATGAGCAGTTCTTC. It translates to CASSWGLAVNNEQFF.

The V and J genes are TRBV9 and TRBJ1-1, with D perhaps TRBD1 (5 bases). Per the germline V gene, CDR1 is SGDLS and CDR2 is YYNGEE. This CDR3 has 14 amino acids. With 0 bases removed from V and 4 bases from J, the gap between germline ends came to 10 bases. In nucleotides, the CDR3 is TGTGCCAGCAGCGTAGATCAGGGATCCACTGAAGCTTTCTTT. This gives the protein CASSVDQGSTEAFF. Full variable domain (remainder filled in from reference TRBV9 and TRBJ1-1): DSGVTQTPKHLITATGQRVTLRCSPRSGDLSVYWYQQSLDQGLQFLIQYYNGEERAKGNILERFSAQQFPDLHSELNLSSLELGDSALYFCASSVDQGSTEAFFGQGTRLTVV.

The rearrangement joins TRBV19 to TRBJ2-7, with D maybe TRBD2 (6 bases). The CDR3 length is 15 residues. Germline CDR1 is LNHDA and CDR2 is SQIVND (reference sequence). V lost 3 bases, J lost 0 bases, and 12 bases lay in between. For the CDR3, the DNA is TGTGCCAGTAGTATTGGGGGGACCTACTCCTACGAGCAGTACTTC. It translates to CASSIGGTYSYEQYF. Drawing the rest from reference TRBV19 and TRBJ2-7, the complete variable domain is DGGITQSPKYLFRKEGQNVTLSCEQNLNHDAMYWYRQDPGQGLRLIYYSQIVNDFQKGDIAEGYSVSREKKESFPLTVTSAQKNPTAFYLCASSIGGTYSYEQYFGPGTRLTVT.